Listed below are T cell receptor beta chains from one sample, sequenced in a study of T cells in Graves' hyperthyroidism and ophthalmopathy. Each CDR3 protein is one row after TCRdb ran MiXCR on the multiplex PCR reads. The sample records 640,000 or so distinct CDR3 sequences, 12% to 15% being singletons. The sequenced sample consisted of blood. These receptors came from a woman between 18 and 29 years old with Graves' ophthalmopathy. Both conserved end residues are part of each CDR3. Fields, in order: D gene, clone size, J gene, V gene, CDR3 protein, CDR3 DNA. A D gene is named only where the DNA matches it firmly. Expanded clones are given a class, and other clones once, few, many or no size at all.

D gene: TRBD1
clone size: many
J gene: TRBJ1-4
V gene: TRBV27
CDR3 protein: CASRETGTGSGTNEKLFF
CDR3 DNA: TGTGCCAGCAGAGAAACCGGGACAGGGAGTGGAACTAATGAAAAACTGTTTTTT

D gene: .
clone size: .
J gene: TRBJ2-4
V gene: TRBV19
CDR3 protein: CASSIGRNIQYF
CDR3 DNA: TGTGCCAGTAGTATAGGGAGAAACATTCAGTACTTC

D gene: .
clone size: .
J gene: TRBJ2-1
V gene: TRBV6-1
CDR3 protein: CASSVSQPNEQFF
CDR3 DNA: TGTGCCAGCAGTGTGTCACAGCCCAATGAGCAGTTCTTC

D gene: TRBD1
clone size: few
J gene: TRBJ1-2
V gene: TRBV2
CDR3 protein: CASSVPRDRVLGSGYTF
CDR3 DNA: TGTGCCAGCAGTGTACCCCGGGACAGGGTATTGGGAAGTGGCTACACCTTC

D gene: .
clone size: many
J gene: TRBJ1-1
V gene: TRBV11-2
CDR3 protein: CASSPGGWGSEAFF
CDR3 DNA: TGTGCCAGCAGCCCGGGCGGGTGGGGGAGTGAAGCTTTCTTT

D gene: TRBD1
clone size: few
J gene: TRBJ1-5
V gene: TRBV6-8
CDR3 protein: CASSRDRGQPQHF
CDR3 DNA: TGTGCCAGCAGCCGGGACAGGGGTCAGCCCCAGCATTTT

D gene: .
clone size: few
J gene: TRBJ2-7
V gene: TRBV15
CDR3 protein: CATSRLGHQQYF
CDR3 DNA: TGTGCCACCAGCAGACTAGGGCACCAGCAGTACTTC

D gene: TRBD1
clone size: many
J gene: TRBJ1-1
V gene: TRBV6-1
CDR3 protein: CASSDRNRGTEAFF
CDR3 DNA: TGTGCCAGCAGTGACAGAAACAGGGGCACTGAAGCTTTCTTT

D gene: .
clone size: few
J gene: TRBJ2-7
V gene: TRBV19
CDR3 protein: CASSIDHPGNEQYF
CDR3 DNA: TGTGCCAGTAGTATAGATCATCCAGGGAACGAGCAGTACTTC

D gene: TRBD2
clone size: many
J gene: TRBJ2-1
V gene: TRBV7-3
CDR3 protein: CASSLVSSGGFYNEQFF
CDR3 DNA: TGTGCCAGCAGCTTGGTTAGTAGCGGGGGATTTTACAATGAGCAGTTCTTC

D gene: TRBD1
clone size: few
J gene: TRBJ2-1
V gene: TRBV4-1
CDR3 protein: CASSQEDRQGYNEQFF
CDR3 DNA: TGCGCCAGCAGCCAAGAGGACAGGCAAGGCTACAATGAGCAGTTCTTC

D gene: .
clone size: .
J gene: TRBJ2-7
V gene: TRBV18
CDR3 protein: CASSPPSGTTYEQYF
CDR3 DNA: TGTGCCAGCTCACCACCGTCAGGGACCACCTACGAGCAGTACTTC

D gene: TRBD1
clone size: few
J gene: TRBJ2-3
V gene: TRBV27
CDR3 protein: CASSWPDRAGTDTQYF
CDR3 DNA: TGTGCCAGCAGTTGGCCCGACAGGGCAGGCACAGATACGCAGTATTTT

D gene: .
clone size: few
J gene: TRBJ2-7
V gene: TRBV7-9
CDR3 protein: CASTFTSSEQYF
CDR3 DNA: TGTGCCAGCACCTTCACCAGTTCCGAGCAGTACTTC

D gene: TRBD1
clone size: .
J gene: TRBJ1-2
V gene: TRBV9
CDR3 protein: CASSATGQNYGYTF
CDR3 DNA: TGTGCCAGCAGCGCGACAGGGCAGAACTATGGCTACACCTTC

D gene: .
clone size: few
J gene: TRBJ2-1
V gene: TRBV6-2/TRBV6-3
CDR3 protein: CASRILGHEQFF
CDR3 DNA: TGTGCCAGCAGGATACTAGGCCATGAGCAGTTCTTC

D gene: TRBD1
clone size: many
J gene: TRBJ1-2
V gene: TRBV29-1
CDR3 protein: CSASTGGQANYGYTF
CDR3 DNA: TGCAGCGCATCGACAGGGGGCCAAGCTAACTATGGCTACACCTTC

D gene: TRBD2
clone size: many
J gene: TRBJ2-1
V gene: TRBV28
CDR3 protein: CASSFPDRRVPSGRALEQFF
CDR3 DNA: TGTGCCAGCAGTTTCCCCGACCGCCGTGTTCCTAGCGGGAGGGCGCTTGAGCAGTTCTTC

D gene: .
clone size: few
J gene: TRBJ1-2
V gene: TRBV9
CDR3 protein: CASSKKGVIWDYTF
CDR3 DNA: TGTGCCAGCAGCAAGAAGGGGGTGATATGGGACTACACCTTC

D gene: TRBD2
clone size: many
J gene: TRBJ2-3
V gene: TRBV11-2
CDR3 protein: CASSNSYLGRFTDTQYF
CDR3 DNA: TGTGCCAGCAGCAACTCCTACCTCGGGAGGTTCACAGATACGCAGTATTTT

D gene: .
clone size: .
J gene: TRBJ1-1
V gene: TRBV7-2
CDR3 protein: CASSLVPTEAFF
CDR3 DNA: TGTGCCAGCAGCTTAGTCCCCACTGAAGCTTTCTTT

D gene: .
clone size: many
J gene: TRBJ2-1
V gene: TRBV12-3/TRBV12-4
CDR3 protein: CASTGARVDEQFF
CDR3 DNA: TGTGCCAGCACAGGGGCACGCGTGGATGAGCAGTTCTTC

D gene: .
clone size: few
J gene: TRBJ2-1
V gene: TRBV30
CDR3 protein: CAWSVLGSYNEQFF
CDR3 DNA: TGTGCCTGGAGTGTGCTTGGCTCCTACAATGAGCAGTTCTTC

D gene: TRBD2
clone size: few
J gene: TRBJ2-3
V gene: TRBV20-1
CDR3 protein: CSAKREGRTQYF
CDR3 DNA: TGCAGTGCTAAGCGGGAGGGCCGTACGCAGTATTTT

D gene: .
clone size: many
J gene: TRBJ2-3
V gene: TRBV20-1
CDR3 protein: CSATSLASDTDTQYF
CDR3 DNA: TGCAGTGCCACCTCCCTAGCGTCGGACACAGATACGCAGTATTTT

D gene: .
clone size: many
J gene: TRBJ2-3
V gene: TRBV27
CDR3 protein: CASSTKHFQGPSTDTQYF
CDR3 DNA: TGTGCCAGCAGTACCAAACATTTCCAGGGTCCTAGCACAGATACGCAGTATTTT

D gene: .
clone size: .
J gene: TRBJ2-1
V gene: TRBV7-3
CDR3 protein: CASSLEPTNEQFF
CDR3 DNA: TGTGCCAGCAGCTTAGAACCTACTAATGAGCAGTTCTTC

D gene: TRBD2
clone size: .
J gene: TRBJ2-5
V gene: TRBV11-2
CDR3 protein: CASSTAPGGTPPQYF
CDR3 DNA: TGTGCCAGCAGTACCGCACCGGGAGGGACCCCCCCCCAGTACTTC

D gene: .
clone size: .
J gene: TRBJ1-6
V gene: TRBV4-3
CDR3 protein: CASSQVLTDSPLHF
CDR3 DNA: TGCGCCAGCAGCCAAGTGTTGACTGATTCACCCCTCCACTTT

D gene: .
clone size: few
J gene: TRBJ1-2
V gene: TRBV9
CDR3 protein: CASSVGGFDYTF
CDR3 DNA: TGTGCCAGCAGCGTAGGAGGGTTTGACTACACCTTC

D gene: TRBD2
clone size: .
J gene: TRBJ2-7
V gene: TRBV4-2
CDR3 protein: CASSPGLASDEQYF
CDR3 DNA: TGTGCCAGCAGCCCGGGACTAGCATCCGACGAGCAGTACTTC

D gene: TRBD2
clone size: few
J gene: TRBJ2-7
V gene: TRBV4-3
CDR3 protein: CASSQFTLAGGPSSYEQYF
CDR3 DNA: TGCGCCAGCAGCCAATTTACCCTAGCGGGAGGCCCTAGCTCCTACGAGCAGTACTTC

D gene: TRBD1
clone size: .
J gene: TRBJ1-2
V gene: TRBV27
CDR3 protein: CASSFGEGANGYTF
CDR3 DNA: TGTGCCAGCAGTTTTGGTGAGGGGGCAAACGGCTACACCTTC

D gene: .
clone size: .
J gene: TRBJ2-7
V gene: TRBV9
CDR3 protein: CASSFEQGTYEQYF
CDR3 DNA: TGTGCCAGCAGCTTCGAGCAGGGAACCTACGAGCAGTACTTC

D gene: .
clone size: many
J gene: TRBJ2-7
V gene: TRBV2
CDR3 protein: CASSGRAPWYEIYEQYF
CDR3 DNA: TGTGCCAGCAGTGGTAGGGCCCCTTGGTACGAAATCTACGAGCAGTACTTC

D gene: .
clone size: .
J gene: TRBJ2-2
V gene: TRBV10-3
CDR3 protein: CAISEQVDTGELFF
CDR3 DNA: TGTGCCATCAGTGAACAGGTTGACACCGGGGAGCTGTTTTTT

D gene: TRBD2
clone size: .
J gene: TRBJ2-1
V gene: TRBV6-1
CDR3 protein: CASTAGGPSEQFF
CDR3 DNA: TGTGCCAGCACGGCGGGAGGGCCAAGTGAGCAGTTCTTC

D gene: TRBD2
clone size: many
J gene: TRBJ2-2
V gene: TRBV15
CDR3 protein: CATSRDLAGAIGELFF
CDR3 DNA: TGTGCCACCAGCAGAGACTTAGCGGGAGCCATCGGGGAGCTGTTTTTT

D gene: TRBD2
clone size: many
J gene: TRBJ2-1
V gene: TRBV7-9
CDR3 protein: CASSSLTGRDYNEQFF
CDR3 DNA: TGTGCCAGCAGCTCCCTTACCGGGAGGGATTACAATGAGCAGTTCTTC

D gene: .
clone size: few
J gene: TRBJ2-7
V gene: TRBV19
CDR3 protein: CASSIVGGTTYEQYF
CDR3 DNA: TGTGCCAGTAGTATAGTTGGCGGTACCACCTACGAGCAGTACTTC

D gene: TRBD2
clone size: many
J gene: TRBJ2-1
V gene: TRBV28
CDR3 protein: CASSVTGTSGSWTYNEQFF
CDR3 DNA: TGTGCCAGCAGTGTTACCGGGACTAGCGGGAGTTGGACCTACAATGAGCAGTTCTTC

D gene: TRBD1
clone size: many
J gene: TRBJ2-3
V gene: TRBV30
CDR3 protein: CAWSLQGGTDTQYF
CDR3 DNA: TGTGCCTGGAGTCTACAGGGGGGCACAGATACGCAGTATTTT

D gene: .
clone size: .
J gene: TRBJ2-3
V gene: TRBV28
CDR3 protein: CASSLGQLASTQYF
CDR3 DNA: TGTGCCAGCAGTTTAGGTCAGCTTGCCTCTACGCAGTATTTT

D gene: .
clone size: many
J gene: TRBJ2-7
V gene: TRBV13
CDR3 protein: CASSFWDTEAHYEQYF
CDR3 DNA: TGTGCCAGCAGCTTTTGGGACACCGAAGCCCACTACGAGCAGTACTTC

D gene: TRBD1
clone size: .
J gene: TRBJ2-7
V gene: TRBV7-8
CDR3 protein: CASSSWVILGQVSYEQYF
CDR3 DNA: TGTGCCAGCAGCTCCTGGGTGATCCTGGGACAGGTCTCCTACGAGCAGTACTTC

D gene: .
clone size: .
J gene: TRBJ1-1
V gene: TRBV19
CDR3 protein: CASSKIIPRDTEAFF
CDR3 DNA: TGTGCCAGTAGTAAAATCATACCTCGGGACACTGAAGCTTTCTTT

D gene: TRBD1
clone size: few
J gene: TRBJ2-1
V gene: TRBV7-9
CDR3 protein: CASRGGQGAGGNEQFF
CDR3 DNA: TGTGCCAGCAGAGGAGGACAGGGGGCAGGGGGCAATGAGCAGTTCTTC

D gene: .
clone size: many
J gene: TRBJ2-1
V gene: TRBV24-1
CDR3 protein: CATSDLRTDISYNEQFF
CDR3 DNA: TGTGCCACCAGTGACCTCCGGACAGATATTTCCTACAATGAGCAGTTCTTC

D gene: TRBD2
clone size: .
J gene: TRBJ2-1
V gene: TRBV27
CDR3 protein: CASTRLAELNEQFF
CDR3 DNA: TGTGCCAGCACTCGACTAGCGGAGCTCAATGAGCAGTTCTTC

D gene: TRBD2
clone size: medium-sized
J gene: TRBJ2-1
V gene: TRBV27
CDR3 protein: CASSGTSGMSPNEQFF
CDR3 DNA: TGTGCCAGCAGTGGGACTAGCGGGATGTCCCCCAATGAGCAGTTCTTC

D gene: .
clone size: many
J gene: TRBJ2-7
V gene: TRBV27
CDR3 protein: CASSQGIRYEQYF
CDR3 DNA: TGTGCCAGCTCCCAGGGGATTAGGTACGAGCAGTACTTC

D gene: .
clone size: .
J gene: TRBJ2-1
V gene: TRBV20-1
CDR3 protein: CSAKQSIYNEQFF
CDR3 DNA: TGCAGTGCTAAACAGAGCATTTACAATGAGCAGTTCTTC

D gene: TRBD2
clone size: many
J gene: TRBJ2-1
V gene: TRBV29-1
CDR3 protein: CSVETWTSGSLNEQFF
CDR3 DNA: TGCAGCGTTGAAACCTGGACTAGCGGGAGTCTGAATGAGCAGTTCTTC